The 8 T cell receptor beta chains reported below all come from one sample, sequenced in a study of T cell responses to AZD1222 COVID-19 vaccine. Clones were read by immunoSEQ multiplex PCR, and TCRdb kept only the in-frame ones, dropping some. The data contain about 110,000 clones, around 86% of them singletons. Sequenced here: peripheral blood, sampled on day 0 of AZD1222 vaccination. Receptors originate from an adult in good health.

The rearrangement links TRBV6-2 or TRBV6-3 to TRBJ2-1, with 7 bases identical to TRBD1. The V gene end was trimmed by 5 bases and the J gene end by 0 bases; junction bases not matched to a gene: 4. The V gene's germline CDR1 is MNHEY and CDR2 SVGEGT. The CDR3 extends over 15 amino acids. The DNA for the CDR3 is TGTGCCAGCAGTCCCCGGGACAGCTCCTACAATGAGCAGTTCTTC. Translating gives CASSPRDSSYNEQFF.

This clone has only a few counts. The rearrangement uses TRBV6-5 and TRBJ1-2; the D gene is possibly TRBD1 (5 bases). In germline, CDR1 is MNHEY, CDR2 SVGAGI. This CDR3 region has 11 residues. Between the trimmed V and J ends, which lost 9 bases and 8 bases, there was a span of 13 bases. CDR3 region: CASVERGGYTF. In DNA, the CDR3 is TGTGCCAGTGTAGAGCGGGGCGGCTACACCTTC.

The V gene is TRBV7-9, the J gene TRBJ2-7; D not resolved. Trimming left V 5 bases short and J 0 bases short, with 11 bases between. In germline, CDR1 is SEHNR, CDR2 FQNEAQ (reference sequence). The CDR3 loop spans 14 amino acids. This CDR3 is CASSGTVGSYEQYF. The CDR3 bases are TGTGCCAGCAGCGGAACAGTCGGCTCCTACGAGCAGTACTTC.

The chain links TRBV7-2 to TRBJ2-7; D may be TRBD1 (6 bases). V was clipped by 1 base and J by 5 bases, with 12 bases between them. CDR3 length: 14 amino acids. Germline V CDR1 and CDR2: SGHTA, FQGNSA. The CDR3 loop reads CASSLVWKGDEQYF. CDR3 coding DNA: TGTGCCAGCAGCTTAGTCTGGAAGGGGGACGAGCAGTACTTC.

V usage is TRBV9 and J usage is TRBJ2-5; 10 bases are shared with TRBD2. The V gene's germline CDR1 is SGDLS and CDR2 YYNGEE. Unmatched junction bases numbered 7, after V lost 0 bases and J lost 5 bases. The CDR3 contains 16 residues. CDR3 sequence: CASSVGASGSGETQYF. The CDR3 DNA follows: TGTGCCAGCAGCGTAGGGGCTAGCGGGAGTGGGGAGACCCAGTACTTC.

The V and J genes are TRBV6-1 and TRBJ2-5; D possibly corresponds to TRBD1 (6 bases). From germline, CDR1 is MNHNS and CDR2 SASEGT. CDR3 length: 17 amino acids. V was pared by 0 bases and J by 4 bases, with 18 bases between. The CDR3 reads CASSEALAGAGGETQYF. DNA for the CDR3: TGTGCCAGCAGTGAAGCATTGGCAGGGGCGGGTGGAGAGACCCAGTACTTC.

The CDR3 DNA reads as TGTGCCAGCAGCTCAACAGGGCTTCGTCAGCCCCAGCATTTT. Translated, it gives CASSSTGLRQPQHF. The chain links TRBV28 to TRBJ1-5; possibly TRBD1 for D (6 bases). The CDR3 extends over 14 amino acids. V was cut by 6 bases and J by 6 bases, with 15 bases left in between. Germline V gene sequence: CDR1 MDHEN, CDR2 SYDVKM. Variable domain in full (rest from reference TRBV28 and TRBJ1-5): DVKVTQSSRYLVKRTGEKVFLECVQDMDHENMFWYRQDPGLGLRLIYFSYDVKMKEKGDIPEGYSVSREKKERFSLILESASTNQTSMYLCASSSTGLRQPQHFGDGTRLSIL.

The chain couples TRBV29-1 to TRBJ1-6; 7 bases fit TRBD1. Germline V gene data show CDR1 as SQVTM and CDR2 as ANQGSEA. V trimming: 6 bases; J trimming: 5 bases; junction bases outside the gene matches: 4. The CDR3 is made up of 13 amino acids. The CDR3, as DNA: TGCAGCGTCGTCGACAGGGATAATTCACCCCTCCACTTT. Translating gives CSVVDRDNSPLHF.